This T cell receptor beta chain is drawn from a study of blood T cell repertoires in COVID-19 (dated by TCRdb to 2019 to 2021). Background for the entire study: Samples from collaborators originated in the United States, Italy and Spain and spanned both the acute and convalescent phases of COVID-19. The prospective study material was composed of cDNA or gDNA derived from T cells, B-cell-depleted T cells, or PBMCs. The dataset comprised deeply sampled blood TCRbeta repertoires from subjects exposed to, actively infected with, or recovered from COVID-19. The repertoires were made available in a free public database intended to serve as a resource for research on the immune response to SARS-CoV-2. Samples were obtained from the ongoing ImmuneRACE study (first 160 participants) and from some 1,200 subjects provided by 6 global collaborators. The sample metadata nearly always contained a de-identified subject ID, COVID-19 status, age in years and sex. HLA class I and class II types, where available, came from metadata supplied by the sample provider rather than from assay-based typing.

Whole blood was collected in K2EDTA tubes by collaborating institutions according to the institutions' own protocols. Collaborator samples were shipped for TCRbeta analysis as frozen whole blood, isolated PBMCs, or DNA extracted from either sample type. Overall study results and their limits: The quantity of clinical and demographic metadata differed by source and by participant and was supplied without curation.

The germline V gene yields SGHVS for CDR1 and FQNEAQ for CDR2. The CDR3 numbers 15 residues from cysteine through phenylalanine. Only the CDR3 DNA stays, 45 bases, in frame from base 1. Trimming removed 5 bases from V and 5 bases from J; the gene matches leave 8 bases unexplained. Note on this clone: Its target antigen remains unknown. Per-base qualities were not stored, and no clone one base away is much larger.

The immunoSEQ Assay, a bias-controlled multiplex PCR, was used to amplify TCRbeta CDR3 regions from genomic DNA. Turning to the authors' computational methods: Nucleated cell counts per sample were estimated from amplification of reference gene primers within the assay. Sequence reads were collapsed and filtered to measure the absolute abundance of every unique TCRbeta CDR3 rearrangement. For each sample, productive Simpson clonality was calculated as the square root of Simpson's diversity index across productive rearrangements. This immuneACCESS table, as held by TCRdb, lists in-frame sequences with V and J called but not all clones. Of the missing ones, under half trace to an unresolved V gene in checked studies; the others have no known cause. V and J calls and clone size are copied from that table; D and trimming were computed from the DNA. For this sample the table gives around 97,000 clones, of which 70% to 90% were detected only once. The ten most abundant clones make up around 3.2% of the sample.

This TCR came from a human donor in a cohort sampled during active COVID-19. The sequenced material came from peripheral blood. The chain joins TRBV7-8 to TRBJ2-5, with 10 bases in between that match TRBD1. The nucleotides read TGTGCCAGCAGCCCCTGGACAGGGGGGCAGGAGACCCAGTACTTC. It is translated as CASSPWTGGQETQYF. The entire variable domain, with the stretches around the CDR3 drawn from the reference TRBV7-8 and TRBJ2-5 proteins, is GAGVSQSPRYKVAKRGQDVALRCDPISGHVSLFWYQQALGQGPEFLTYFQNEAQLDKSGLPSDRFFAERPEGSVSTLKIQRTQQEDSAVYLCASSPWTGGQETQYFGPGTRLLVL.